The 3 T cell receptor beta chains below were found in one sample sequenced in a study of T cells in narcolepsy. Sequencing was performed with immunoSEQ multiplex PCR; in TCRdb, only in-frame clones are kept and a portion is missing. This sample has 26,000 or so clones; roughly 86% occur once, and the top ten carry 1.1%. Material for sequencing was CD45RA- memory CD4+ T cells from PBMCs. These receptors were collected from a human donor with narcolepsy.

The V call is TRBV6-1, the J call TRBJ1-5, with no clear D. The CDR3 contains 13 residues. Trimming left V 5 bases short and J 0 bases short, with 5 bases between. The germline V gene encodes CDR1 MNHNS and CDR2 SASEGT. The chain's CDR3 is CASSPYSNQPQHF. CDR3 coding DNA: TGTGCCAGCAGTCCGTATAGCAATCAGCCCCAGCATTTT.

The chain uses TRBV16 and TRBJ2-5; D not resolved. The tail of the sequence fits TRBJ2-7 better, so the J call may be wrong. Germline CDR1 and CDR2: KGHSY and FQNENV. The CDR3 sequence is 14 residues long. The CDR3 loop reads CASSPSSSSYEQYF. Here the CDR3 DNA reads TGTGCCAGCAGCCCTTCGTCTTCCTCCTACGAGCAGTACTTC.

The chain carries TRBV5-4 and TRBJ2-7; tentatively, D is TRBD1 (6 bases). Trimming removed 0 bases from V and 7 bases from J, with 8 bases in between. This CDR3 is built from 12 residues. CDR1 is SGHNT, CDR2 YYREEE, per germline (reference sequence). The CDR3 protein is CASSLGQVEQYF. As DNA, the CDR3 is TGTGCCAGCAGCTTGGGACAGGTGGAGCAGTACTTC.